The 6 T cell receptor beta chains presented below share a single source sample, sequenced in a study of shared clonotypes between healthy human individuals. Generated by immunoSEQ multiplex PCR, the TCRdb table keeps only in-frame clones and is missing some. The sample holds 400,000 to 600,000 clones; approximately 95% are singletons and the top ten take approximately 0.06%. Material: naive CD4+ T cells sorted from blood. Subset noted: CD45RA+ positively selected. The receptors come from a woman in her 30s in good health.

The gene calls are TRBV11-2 and TRBJ1-1; D is undetermined. The germline V gene encodes CDR1 SGHAT and CDR2 FQNNGV. The CDR3 is made up of 14 amino acids. With 3 bases removed from V and 2 bases from J, the gap between germline ends came to 10 bases. The CDR3 bases are TGTGCCAGCAGCTTTGTACTGGGAAACACTGAAGCTTTCTTT. The encoded protein is CASSFVLGNTEAFF.

This chain links TRBV5-1 with TRBJ2-1; 12 bases agree with TRBD2. The germline CDR1 and CDR2 sequences are SGHRS and YFSETQ. V shed 6 bases and J 8 bases; nucleotides not matched to a gene: 9. The CDR3 runs to 15 residues. As DNA, the CDR3 is TGCGCCAGCAATCACGGACTAGCGGGATATTATGAGCAGTTCTTC. Its translation: CASNHGLAGYYEQFF.

This chain links TRBV18 with TRBJ2-1, with 15 positions matching TRBD2. The CDR3 length is 16 residues. Germline V gives CDR1 KGHSH, CDR2 LQKENI. Trimming took 0 bases from V and 10 from J; bases not matched to a gene: 4. The CDR3 sequence is CASSPPGLAGGEEQFF. CDR3 sequence (DNA): TGTGCCAGCTCACCACCGGGACTAGCGGGAGGCGAGGAGCAGTTCTTC.

This clone was found once. The chain couples TRBV27 to TRBJ2-7; 11 bases match TRBD2. Trimming took 7 bases from V and 2 from J; bases not matched to a gene: 13. CDR3 length: 17 residues. Per the germline V gene, CDR1 is MNHEY and CDR2 is SMNVEV (reference sequence). As DNA, the CDR3 is TGTGCCAGCACCCACCGCGGGGGGACTAGCGGAACCTACGAGCAGTACTTC. It translates to CASTHRGGTSGTYEQYF.

V gene TRBV6-5 combines with J gene TRBJ2-7; TRBD2 might be the D (7 bases). The V end lost 6 bases, the J end lost 6 bases, and 18 bases lay between the germline ends. CDR1 MNHEY and CDR2 SVGAGI come from the germline V gene. The CDR3 totals 14 residues. The CDR3 DNA follows: TGTGCCAGCAGGGGGGGGGCCATACTCTCCGAGCAGTACTTC. Protein sequence: CASRGGAILSEQYF.

The chain joins TRBV10-3 to TRBJ1-3; 10 nucleotides line up with TRBD1. With 0 bases clipped from V and 5 bases from J, the junction kept 4 bases outside the gene matches. The CDR3 extends over 16 amino acids. The germline CDR1 and CDR2 sequences are ENHRY and SYGVKD. The CDR3 DNA is TGTGCCATCAGTGAGTCGGGGACAGGGGAAAGAAACACCATATATTTT. Translation gives CAISESGTGERNTIYF.